The next 15 T cell receptor beta chains were all read from a single sample in a study of OX40 agonist ivuxolimab in advanced cancers. The repertoire was sequenced with immunoSEQ multiplex PCR; TCRdb's copy has only in-frame clones and lacks some. The repertoire holds 95,000 to 150,000 clones, with approximately 92% as singletons. The input for sequencing was CD4+ or CD8+ T cells sorted from blood, taken in a trial of the OX40 agonist ivuxolimab. These receptors all come from an adult with an advanced solid tumor such as melanoma, head and neck, liver or kidney cancer.

This clone was counted once. The chain uses TRBV5-1 and TRBJ2-7; 7 nucleotides align to TRBD1. V was clipped by 2 bases and J by 3 bases; unmatched bases: 8. The CDR3 has 15 amino acids. The germline V gene encodes CDR1 SGHRS and CDR2 YFSETQ. CDR3 bases: TGCGCCAGCAGCTTCTCAGGACAGGTGGTCTACGAGCAGTACTTC. It specifies CASSFSGQVVYEQYF.

CDR3 nucleotides: TGTGCCAGCAGTTTATCGGCAGGCAATCAGCCCCAGCATTTT. Its translation is CASSLSAGNQPQHF. The gene calls are TRBV28 and TRBJ1-5; D call uncertain. This CDR3 has 14 residues. Trimming took off 1 base at V and 2 bases at J, with 6 bases between the two ends. The germline V gene encodes CDR1 MDHEN and CDR2 SYDVKM.

The V call is TRBV7-3, the J call TRBJ2-2; 7 positions agree with TRBD2. The CDR3 extends over 16 amino acids. Germline V CDR1 and CDR2: SGHTA, FQGTGA. V lost 5 bases to trimming and J lost 4 bases; unmatched junction nucleotides: 10. CDR3 nucleotide sequence: TGTGCCAGCAGCCTCCGGGGGGATCGGGTCACCGGGGAGCTGTTTTTT. Protein: CASSLRGDRVTGELFF.

This sequence joins TRBV7-2 and TRBJ2-5; 9 nucleotides match TRBD1. The CDR3 is made up of 13 amino acids. The V segment lost 6 bases and the J segment 4 bases; nucleotides outside the gene matches: 3. Germline V gene data show CDR1 as SGHTA and CDR2 as FQGNSA. The CDR3 DNA follows: TGTGCCAGCAGTCCGGACAGGGGAGAGACCCAGTACTTC. Translation: CASSPDRGETQYF.

The chain has TRBV6-6 and TRBJ1-2; 9 bases match TRBD1. The CDR3 is 14 residues long. The junction had 3 bases not matched to a gene; V was cut back by 5 bases and J by 2 bases. The germline V gene has CDR1 MNHNY and CDR2 SVGAGI (reference sequence). This CDR3 reads CASSPGTGNYGYTF. The CDR3 DNA reads TGTGCCAGCAGTCCCGGGACAGGGAACTATGGCTACACCTTC.

J is TRBJ2-5 and V is TRBV4-2, with TRBD2 matching over 10 bases. The CDR3 has 15 residues. The V segment lost 4 bases and the J segment 5 bases; nucleotides outside the gene matches: 7. Germline CDR1 and CDR2: LGHNA and YNFKEQ. Here the CDR3 DNA reads TGTGCCAGCAGCCCAAATCCGGGACTAGCGGAGACCCAGTACTTC. Its translation is CASSPNPGLAETQYF.

This chain uses TRBV19 with TRBJ2-2; 7 nucleotides agree with TRBD1. CDR1 and CDR2 from the germline V gene are LNHDA and SQIVND (reference sequence). The length of the CDR3 is 14 residues. J lost 5 bases, V lost 6 bases, and 6 bases had no gene match. CDR3 sequence reads: CASRRDSRTGELFF. The CDR3 region has the DNA TGTGCCAGTAGGAGGGACAGCAGGACCGGGGAGCTGTTTTTT.

The chain combines TRBV4-1 with TRBJ1-6; 7 nucleotides match TRBD1. V trimming: 1 base; J trimming: 8 bases; junction bases outside the gene matches: 14. Germline V lookup: CDR1 MGHRA, CDR2 YSYEKL. This CDR3 has 18 residues. CDR3 residues: CASSQVGSGRTGHSPLHF. The CDR3 DNA reads as TGCGCCAGCAGCCAAGTCGGATCTGGGCGGACAGGCCATTCACCCCTCCACTTT.

This CDR3 is CASNTPSYEQYF. The CDR3 bases are TGTGCCAGCAACACCCCCTCCTACGAGCAGTACTTC. The rearrangement links TRBV6-5 to TRBJ2-7; D remains unclear. Between the trimmed V and J ends, which lost 7 bases and 0 bases, there was a span of 7 bases. From germline, CDR1 is MNHEY and CDR2 SVGAGI. The CDR3 is 12 amino acids.

The chain combines TRBV5-5 with TRBJ2-1; weak D call: TRBD1 (5 bases). Germline CDR1 SGHKS, CDR2 YYEKEE (reference sequence). The length of the CDR3 is 16 residues. Trimming took 4 bases from V and 0 from J, leaving 14 bases between them. The CDR3 DNA is TGTGCCAGCAGCCGATCGGACATCGGCTCCTACAATGAGCAGTTCTTC. Translation: CASSRSDIGSYNEQFF.

The V gene is TRBV28, the J gene TRBJ1-2; TRBD1 might be the D (5 bases). The CDR3 contains 14 residues. Germline assignment: CDR1 MDHEN and CDR2 SYDVKM. Deletions cut 3 bases from V and 9 bases from J, with 17 bases between. CDR3 nucleotides: TGTGCCAGCAGTTTCTCATGGGACTCGAGAAGCTACACCTTC. It translates to CASSFSWDSRSYTF.

The chain combines TRBV6-1 with TRBJ2-3; D is perhaps TRBD1 (7 bases). CDR1 and CDR2 from the germline V gene are MNHNS and SASEGT. V was clipped by 8 bases and J by 5 bases, with 17 bases between them. This CDR3 comprises 14 residues. Here the CDR3 reads CASEVEGALDTQYF. CDR3 nucleotides: TGTGCCAGCGAGGTGGAGGGGGCATTAGATACGCAGTATTTT.

This clone appeared a few times. The chain recombines TRBV7-9 with TRBJ1-5; 7 bases map to TRBD1. CDR3 length: 12 amino acids. Trimming took 8 bases from V and 6 from J; bases not matched to a gene: 4. In germline, CDR1 is SEHNR, CDR2 FQNEAQ (reference sequence). The CDR3 region has the DNA TGTGCCAGCTCACAGGGGCTTCAGCCCCAGCATTTT. It is translated as CASSQGLQPQHF.

The chain has TRBV19 and TRBJ2-1; D possibly corresponds to TRBD2 (6 bases). V shed 5 bases and J shed 6 bases, with 14 bases lying between them. The CDR3 length is 14 residues. CDR1 and CDR2 (germline): LNHDA, SQIVND (reference sequence). CDR3 loop: CASSHRLVGNEQFF. CDR3 DNA: TGTGCCAGTAGTCACAGACTAGTAGGCAATGAGCAGTTCTTC.

The chain has TRBV7-8 and TRBJ2-5, with a weak D call TRBD2 (6 bases). The CDR3 totals 12 residues. CDR1 SGHVS and CDR2 FQNEAQ come from the germline V gene. V lost 4 bases, J lost 8 bases, and 11 bases lay in between. The CDR3 sequence is CASSYRLVTQYF. The CDR3 coding sequence is TGTGCCAGCAGCTACCGACTAGTCACCCAGTACTTC.